A single sample is the source of the 2 T cell receptor beta chains below, sequenced in a study of monozygotic twins with inflammatory bowel disease. TCRdb re-called the 5' RACE reads and catalogs CDR3 proteins one per entry, DNA excluded. The specimen's table records some 160,000 distinct CDR3 sequences. Sequencing was done on a sample of blood. These TCRs come from a human donor with ulcerative colitis or Crohn's disease, or a healthy co-twin of an affected twin (not recorded which).

J is TRBJ2-7 and V is TRBV7-2; TCRdb gives TRBD2 as the D gene, but with no DNA this cannot be confirmed. There are 15 residues in the CDR3. Germline CDR1 reads SGHTA; CDR2 reads FQGNSA. CDR3 residues: CASSLVPIGIYEQYF. Variable domain in full (rest from reference TRBV7-2 and TRBJ2-7): GAGVSQSPSNKVTEKGKDVELRCDPISGHTALYWYRQSLGQGLEFLIYFQGNSAPDKSGLPSDRFSAERTGGSVSTLTIQRTQQEDSAVYLCASSLVPIGIYEQYFGPGTRLTVT.

The chain combines TRBV20-1 with TRBJ2-1. CDR1 is DFQATT and CDR2 is SNEGSKA in the germline V gene (reference sequence). The CDR3 consists of 13 residues. The CDR3: CSASGDSYNEQFF.